The present T cell receptor (beta chain) was sequenced within a study of identifying expanded T cells in peripheral blood (dated by TCRdb to the late 2010s). Study-level background: Technical replicates were generated by sequencing separate aliquots of the same genomic DNA pool, and four replicates were compared pairwise. The paper's findings and limits, for the study overall: For all healthy donors, the variance in clone template counts between two-week samples rose significantly as total template count increased. Across all healthy-donor time intervals, the beta-binomial model significantly lowered both the number of clones called differentially abundant and the false-positive rate. The authors expected that biological variance in healthy repertoires might rise further over much longer intervals, such as months to years. Between technical replicates the binomial model flagged about 1.2 differentially abundant clones, whereas over around 2 weeks the binomial model flagged about 15 and over roughly 4 weeks about 19.

The immunoSEQ Assay, which relies on bias-controlled multiplex PCR amplification of genomic DNA, was used to profile TCRbeta CDR3 regions. The original methods were these. The absolute abundance of each unique TCRbeta CDR3 region was quantified after sequences were collapsed and filtered. Two models were used to test differential abundance: a binomial model (Fisher-equivalent) and a beta-binomial model that adds time-dependent variance fitted from healthy donors. Clones with fewer than 5 combined templates were removed, and a clone was called differentially abundant if the clone's Benjamini-Hochberg FDR was below 0.01. The form v = (b*log(k)+a)^2 was used to model beta-binomial variance as a function of total template count across the two samples. Here the immuneACCESS table is served through TCRdb, limited to in-frame sequences with V and J called. Missing clones are a known gap in these copies; in checked studies unresolved V genes cover under half, and the rest lacks a known reason. V and J calls and clone size are given by that table; D and trimming were obtained from the DNA. The sample yields roughly 90,000 clones; approximately 84% were counted once. The top ten clonotypes cover less than 5% of the sample.

The germline V gene specifies MNHEY as CDR1 and SVGAGI as CDR2. The CDR3 starts with the cysteine, ends with the phenylalanine, and has 11 residues. Only the CDR3 region is kept as DNA, spanning 33 bases read in frame from base 1. Trimming costs V 7 bases and J 8 bases, and their ends lie 11 bases apart. A note on this clone: The antigen this receptor binds is unknown. Base qualities were left out, and no much larger clone turns up one base away.

No immune events such as infections were documented for the healthy donors during the collection period. To calibrate time-dependent variance in a beta-binomial model of T-cell clone differential abundance, blood repertoires from healthy donors were used as a training cohort. The training cohort was composed of roughly 10 healthy donors, 3 female and 7 male. On average the donors were 43 years old, and their ages spanned about 29 to 65 years. Whole blood from each healthy donor was obtained from a commercial supplier and was collected at three time points two to three weeks apart. For immunosequencing, genomic DNA was extracted from unsorted whole blood.

This TCR was recovered from a person between 18 and 69 years old in good health. Recombination connected TRBV6-5 to TRBJ1-1; a confident D gene designation cannot be given. The sequenced sample was blood. This receptor carries the CDR3 CASTTHPEAFF. The sequenced DNA is TGTGCCAGCACCACCCACCCCGAAGCTTTCTTT.